The 23 T cell receptor beta chains below all came from one sample that was sequenced in a study of blood T cell repertoires in COVID-19. Some clones are missing from TCRdb's copy, which holds only in-frame ones; the method was immunoSEQ multiplex PCR. Here the sample spans 250,000 to 300,000 clones, 85% to 90% being singletons. The sample comprised peripheral blood. The origin of the receptors is a woman aged 40 to 49 who had recovered from COVID-19.

V and J are TRBV5-6 and TRBJ2-3; 9 nucleotides match TRBD2. The CDR3 covers 17 residues. Germline-derived CDR1 and CDR2 are SGHDT and YYEEEE. The ends lost 8 bases at V and 4 bases at J; junction bases unmatched: 17. CDR3 amino acids: CARKAGGANPFPDTQYF. The CDR3 coding sequence is TGTGCCAGAAAGGCGGGGGGGGCCAACCCCTTCCCAGATACGCAGTATTTT.

V is TRBV6-5 and J is TRBJ1-2; a weak D match, TRBD1 (6 bases). Germline V lookup: CDR1 MNHEY, CDR2 SVGAGI. The CDR3 contains 15 residues. Trimming removed 2 bases at V and 2 bases at J, with 12 bases between. CDR3 loop: CASSYKGGQNYGYTF. For the CDR3, the DNA is TGTGCCAGCAGTTACAAAGGAGGACAGAACTATGGCTACACCTTC.

The chain links TRBV7-2 to TRBJ1-6; possibly TRBD1 for D (5 bases). This CDR3 comprises 17 residues. CDR1 is SGHTA and CDR2 is FQGNSA in the germline V gene. The V and J ends lost 1 base and 2 bases respectively, with 12 bases between them. In DNA form, the CDR3 reads TGTGCCAGCAGCTTAGACAGGTTCTATGCCTATAATTCACCCCTCCACTTT. Translated: CASSLDRFYAYNSPLHF.

V and J are TRBV5-4 and TRBJ2-5; D unclear. The CDR3 has 14 residues. CDR1 is SGHNT, CDR2 YYREEE, per germline (reference sequence). V was trimmed by 0 bases and J by 2 bases, leaving 8 bases between them. CDR3 sequence: CASSLGQTQETQYF. DNA of the CDR3: TGTGCCAGCAGCTTGGGTCAGACTCAAGAGACCCAGTACTTC. Using reference TRBV5-4 and TRBJ2-5 for the parts outside the CDR3, the full variable domain is ETGVTQSPTHLIKTRGQQVTLRCSSQSGHNTVSWYQQALGQGPQFIFQYYREEENGRGNFPPRFSGLQFPNYSSELNVNALELDDSALYLCASSLGQTQETQYFGPGTRLLVL.

Details on this clone: The sample carries other DNA sequences with the same CDR3. V is TRBV3-1 (or the pseudogene TRBV3-2) and J is TRBJ1-2, with TRBD1 as a possible D gene (5 bases). CDR1 LGHDT and CDR2 YNNKEL come from the germline V gene (reference sequence). Trimming stripped 1 base from V and 8 bases from J, with 11 bases between. The CDR3 covers 13 residues. The CDR3 here is CASSQGGLYGYTF. CDR3 coding DNA: TGTGCCAGCAGCCAAGGGGGCTTATACGGCTACACCTTC.

Comment on this clone: Other DNA sequences from this sample encode an identical CDR3 as well. The chain couples TRBV4-1 to TRBJ1-6; no firm D call. The CDR3 has 13 residues. Trimming took off 0 bases at V and 9 bases at J, with 6 bases between the two ends. Germline V gene lookup returns CDR1 MGHRA and CDR2 YSYEKL. For the CDR3, the DNA is TGCGCCAGCAGCCAAGATCGGGGTTCACCCCTCCACTTT. Amino acid sequence: CASSQDRGSPLHF.

The V call is TRBV19, the J call TRBJ2-3; possibly TRBD2 for D (5 bases). This CDR3 region has 14 residues. The germline gives CDR1 LNHDA, CDR2 SQIVND (reference sequence). Trimming removed 4 bases at V and 2 bases at J, with 10 bases between. CDR3 in amino acids: CASSKSGNTDTQYF. The CDR3 DNA is TGTGCCAGTAGTAAGTCGGGGAACACAGATACGCAGTATTTT.

The gene calls are TRBV7-2 and TRBJ2-7, with D maybe TRBD2 (7 bases). Germline assignment: CDR1 SGHTA and CDR2 FQGNSA. V was pared by 3 bases and J by 4 bases, with 13 bases between. The CDR3 has 14 residues. The CDR3 loop is CASSFWRGPYEQYF. The CDR3 nucleotides are TGTGCCAGCAGCTTTTGGCGGGGGCCTTACGAGCAGTACTTC.

The chain couples TRBV5-6 to TRBJ2-7; D is possibly TRBD2 (5 bases). Germline assignment: CDR1 SGHDT and CDR2 YYEEEE. Trimming cost V 4 bases and J 1 base, with 12 bases left between them. This CDR3 is built from 14 residues. CDR3 in DNA: TGTGCCAGCAGCCTGGAAGCGGCTTCCTACGAGCAGTACTTC. The encoded protein is CASSLEAASYEQYF. The entire variable domain, with the rest obtained from reference TRBV5-6 and TRBJ2-7, is as follows: DAGVTQSPTHLIKTRGQQVTLRCSPKSGHDTVSWYQQALGQGPQFIFQYYEEEERQRGNFPDRFSGHQFPNYSSELNVNALLLGDSALYLCASSLEAASYEQYFGPGTRLTVT.

This chain links TRBV13 with TRBJ2-1, with 10 bases fitting TRBD2. V lost 5 bases, J lost 2 bases, and 3 bases stayed unmatched. This CDR3 is 15 amino acids long. Looked up from germline, CDR1 is PRHDT and CDR2 is FYEKMQ (reference sequence). CDR3 region: CASSPTSGTYNEQFF. As DNA, the CDR3 is TGTGCCAGCAGCCCTACTAGCGGGACCTACAATGAGCAGTTCTTC.

The table lists this clone with a count of one. CDR3 nucleotide sequence: TGTGCCAGCAGCTCGCGGGACAGGGGACTCTATGGCTACACCTTC. Translating gives CASSSRDRGLYGYTF. The J gene is TRBJ1-2, the V gene TRBV5-4; 10 bases agree with TRBD1. The germline V gene encodes CDR1 SGHNT and CDR2 YYREEE (reference sequence). The CDR3 consists of 15 residues. The trim removed 3 bases at V and 4 bases at J, leaving 6 bases unmatched.

The J gene is TRBJ2-1, the V gene TRBV5-4; 10 positions match TRBD1. Germline V CDR1 and CDR2: SGHNT, YYREEE (reference sequence). This CDR3 contains 15 residues. J lost 6 bases, V lost 5 bases, and 8 bases had no gene match. CDR3 region: CASRRGDRGFNEQFF. The CDR3 nucleotides read TGTGCCAGCAGGCGTGGGGACAGGGGCTTCAATGAGCAGTTCTTC.

The rearrangement links TRBV29-1 to TRBJ1-2, with D possibly matching TRBD1 (5 bases). V was pared by 4 bases and J by 4 bases, with 16 bases between. Germline V gene data show CDR1 as SQVTM and CDR2 as ANQGSEA. The CDR3 sequence is 14 residues long. CDR3 loop: CSVGRGEDAYGYTF. The DNA for the CDR3 is TGCAGCGTTGGGAGAGGGGAGGACGCCTATGGCTACACCTTC.

V gene TRBV13 combines with J gene TRBJ1-1; D not resolved. In germline, CDR1 is PRHDT, CDR2 FYEKMQ (reference sequence). The CDR3 has 14 amino acids. Trimming shortened V by 3 bases and J by 5 bases, and 13 bases separated the two germline ends. This chain's CDR3 is CASSFQRGGTEAFF. CDR3 DNA sequence: TGTGCCAGCAGCTTCCAACGGGGTGGGACTGAAGCTTTCTTT.

The chain combines TRBV6-1 with TRBJ1-5; 7 bases agree with TRBD1. V lost 2 bases and J lost 4; bases outside the gene matches: 5. This CDR3 has 15 amino acids. Germline assignment: CDR1 MNHNS and CDR2 SASEGT. The CDR3 nucleotides are TGTGCCAGCAGTGAACCGGTACAGGGGAATCAGCCCCAGCATTTT. It yields the protein CASSEPVQGNQPQHF.

V is TRBV30 and J is TRBJ1-5; tentative D call: TRBD1 (6 bases). The CDR3 has 13 residues. Trimming pared 3 bases from V and 3 bases from J, leaving 9 bases between. Germline loops: CDR1 GTSNPN, CDR2 SVGIG (reference sequence). The CDR3 region has the DNA TGTGCCTGGAGCCACAGGGTCAATCAGCCCCAGCATTTT. It codes for CAWSHRVNQPQHF.

The gene calls are TRBV10-3 and TRBJ2-2; 7 nucleotides line up with TRBD1. V dropped 0 bases and J dropped 1; count of bases not matched to a gene: 2. Germline V lookup: CDR1 ENHRY, CDR2 SYGVKD. The length of the CDR3 is 16 residues. The CDR3 bases are TGTGCCATCAGTGAGTCGAACAGGGGGAACACCGGGGAGCTGTTTTTT. Protein: CAISESNRGNTGELFF.

The gene calls are TRBV7-2 and TRBJ1-1, with 9 bases that match TRBD1. V trimming: 5 bases; J trimming: 1 base; junction bases outside the gene matches: 8. The V gene's germline CDR1 is SGHTA and CDR2 FQGNSA. The CDR3 length is 16 residues. CDR3 sequence: CASSARRQGGNTEAFF. For the CDR3, the DNA is TGTGCCAGCAGCGCCCGCCGACAGGGGGGGAACACTGAAGCTTTCTTT.

The chain is built from TRBV11-2 and TRBJ1-2, with D perhaps TRBD1 (5 bases). V was clipped by 4 bases and J by 8 bases, with 20 bases between them. Germline V gene sequence: CDR1 SGHAT, CDR2 FQNNGV. The CDR3 length is 15 residues. The CDR3 DNA is TGTGCCAGCAGCTCCCCACAGGTTTTTATGGAGGGCTACACCTTC. Protein product: CASSSPQVFMEGYTF.

The chain uses TRBV4-3 and TRBJ1-2, with a weak D call TRBD1 (6 bases). Germline lookup yields CDR1 LGHNA and CDR2 YSLEER. V lost 0 bases, J lost 1 base, and 12 bases lay in between. The CDR3 extends over 16 amino acids. CDR3 amino acids: CASSQDLQGVNYGYTF. The CDR3 DNA follows: TGCGCCAGCAGCCAAGATTTACAGGGAGTTAACTATGGCTACACCTTC.

The rearrangement uses TRBV7-9 and TRBJ2-1; 12 bases fit TRBD2. Losses at the gene ends were 5 bases for V and 4 bases for J; bases not matched to a gene: 6. CDR1 and CDR2 (germline): SEHNR, FQNEAQ (reference sequence). The CDR3 runs 16 residues. CDR3 sequence: CASSLLAGGLYNEQFF. The CDR3, as DNA: TGTGCCAGCAGCCTCCTAGCGGGGGGGCTATACAATGAGCAGTTCTTC.

The rearrangement joins TRBV2 to TRBJ2-7, with TRBD1 identical over 8 bases. The V and J ends lost 1 base and 0 bases, in that order; junction bases with no gene match: 5. Germline CDR1 and CDR2: SNHLY and FYNNEI. CDR3 length: 16 amino acids. The DNA of the CDR3 is TGTGCCAGCAGTGAAGGGGTAGGACAGGGCTCCTACGAGCAGTACTTC. Translation: CASSEGVGQGSYEQYF.

The chain has TRBV19 and TRBJ1-5, with TRBD1 identical over 9 bases. V lost 3 bases and J lost 7; bases outside the gene matches: 16. Per germline, CDR1 LNHDA and CDR2 SQIVND (reference sequence). This CDR3 spans 18 amino acids. The chain's CDR3 is CASSMRGSGTGFNQPQHF. CDR3 sequence (DNA): TGTGCCAGTAGTATGAGGGGGTCCGGGACAGGGTTTAACCAGCCCCAGCATTTT.